This paragraph covers one T cell receptor (beta chain) sequence. Its antigen is not identified. Next came a second PCR, run for about 7 to 12 cycles, which used a sample-barcoded 5' primer along with a J-beta primer mix. TCRdb fed the 5' RACE reads into MiXCR, producing one record per CDR3 protein. The data hold about 800,000 distinct CDR3 sequences, with 25% observed a single time. The data originate from a study of blood T cells in healthy people across ages. Study results and caveats: Estimates of diversity drawn from one million T cells were considered underestimates.

The CDR3 consists of 12 residues. CDR1 is SEHNR, CDR2 FQNEAQ, per germline (reference sequence). The germline V and J ends were trimmed by 7 bases and 5 bases, with 11 bases remaining between them. The sample also formed part of further work on T cells of mothers and their children. As reported in that work: The authors used all extracted RNA for cDNA synthesis, at approximately 1.5 ug per 15 ul.

This chain joins TRBV7-9 and TRBJ1-1; the D is unclear. The source of this sequence is a boy aged 5-17 years in good health. The sequenced sample consisted of blood. CDR3 amino acids: CASTVTGTEAFF. CDR3 bases: TGTGCCAGCACCGTCACGGGTACTGAAGCTTTCTTT.